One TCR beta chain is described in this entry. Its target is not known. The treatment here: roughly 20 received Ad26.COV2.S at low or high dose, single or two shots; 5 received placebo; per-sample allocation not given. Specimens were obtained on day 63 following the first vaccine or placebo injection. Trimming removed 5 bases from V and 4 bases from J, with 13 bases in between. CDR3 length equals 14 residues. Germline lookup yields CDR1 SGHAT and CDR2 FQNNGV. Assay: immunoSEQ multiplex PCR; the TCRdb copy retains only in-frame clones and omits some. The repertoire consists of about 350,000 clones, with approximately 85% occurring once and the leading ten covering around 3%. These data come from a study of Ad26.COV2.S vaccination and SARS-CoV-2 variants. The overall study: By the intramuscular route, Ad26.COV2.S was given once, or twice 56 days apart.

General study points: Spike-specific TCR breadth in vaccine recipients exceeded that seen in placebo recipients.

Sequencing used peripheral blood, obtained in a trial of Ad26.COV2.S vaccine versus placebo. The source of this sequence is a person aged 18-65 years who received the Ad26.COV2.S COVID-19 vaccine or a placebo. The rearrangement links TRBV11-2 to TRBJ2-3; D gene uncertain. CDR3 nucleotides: TGTGCCAGCAGCCACAATAAGGCCCCAGATACGCAGTATTTT. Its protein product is CASSHNKAPDTQYF.